The following is a TCR beta chain sequence with its context. This CDR3 spans 18 amino acids. CDR1 is SGHRS and CDR2 is YFSETQ in the germline V gene. V lost 4 bases and J lost 0, with 17 bases in between. The deep-level immunoSEQ assay was used. The assay was immunoSEQ multiplex PCR, and TCRdb's table has in-frame clones only and misses some. Among about 2,500,000 clones listed, over 85% were seen once. The sample is drawn from a study of shared clonotypes between healthy human individuals. About the research overall: The people who gave samples were a couple of women and a few men aged 18 to 49.

Sequenced material: naive CD4+ T cells sorted from blood. Subset specified: CD45RA+ positively selected. The source of this sequence is a man aged 18-30 years in good health. J is TRBJ2-6 and V is TRBV5-1; D is possibly TRBD1 (6 bases). The CDR3 is CASSRRQETSSGANVLTF. CDR3 nucleotides: TGCGCCAGCAGCCGACGACAGGAAACGAGCTCTGGGGCCAACGTCCTGACTTTC. The entire variable domain, with the rest obtained from reference TRBV5-1 and TRBJ2-6, is as follows: KAGVTQTPRYLIKTRGQQVTLSCSPISGHRSVSWYQQTPGQGLQFLFEYFSETQRNKGNFPGRFSGRQFSNSRSEMNVSTLELGDSALYLCASSRRQETSSGANVLTFGAGSRLTVL.